Here is one T cell receptor (beta chain) with its context. Its target is unknown. These data come from a study of T-cell memory formation after mild COVID-19. Study as a whole: Across donors, TCR clusters were largely donor specific. Overall study findings and caveats: Memory sampled before infection contained some responding clones, suggesting cross-reactive memory joined.

CDR3 length equals 11 residues. V dropped 6 bases and J dropped 7 bases, with 10 bases sitting between them. Germline V lookup: CDR1 SQVTM, CDR2 ANQGSEA. After 5'RACE with constant-segment primers, TCR alpha and TCR beta cDNA libraries carrying sample barcodes and UMIs were obtained. MiXCR, run by TCRdb on the 5' RACE reads, gives a single entry per CDR3 protein. The sample carries around 510,000 distinct CDR3 sequences, about 20% recorded once. Material for sequencing was PBMCs or a T cell subset sorted from them (not recorded which). V gene TRBV29-1 combines with J gene TRBJ2-4; D ambiguous. This TCR derives from an adult woman who had mild COVID-19 (a few samples of this study predate the infection). Cell type and time point are not known. The CDR3: CSVENMNIQYF. In nucleotides, the CDR3 is TGCAGCGTGGAAAACATGAACATTCAGTACTTC.